These 12 T cell receptor beta chains were sequenced from one sample in a study of tumor and adjacent non-tumor tissue in lung cancer. The library came from three nested PCR rounds adapted from ARM-PCR protocols. A single record per CDR3 protein comes from TCRdb applying MiXCR to the multiplex PCR reads. Among about 80,000 distinct CDR3 sequences listed, approximately 80% were seen once. The template was RNA from unsorted bulk tissue. This non-tumor lung sample came from over 3 cm beyond the tumor edge. Specimen: distant non-tumor lung tissue. The receptors derive from a man in his 60s with non-small cell lung cancer.

The chain has TRBV11-3 and TRBJ2-2; weak D call: TRBD2 (5 bases). Germline CDR1 SGHNT, CDR2 YENEEA. V lost 8 bases and J lost 10, with 32 bases in between. The length of the CDR3 is 18 residues. The CDR3 spells CASGSRGAGGYRAEELFF. CDR3 nucleotides: TGTGCCAGCGGCTCCCGGGGAGCTGGAGGATACAGAGCCGAGGAGCTGTTTTTT.

Points on this clonotype: The conserved closing phenylalanine or tryptophan is absent in this CDR3, likely reflecting a read error. No DNA is shown, since the ends of the CDR3 on it are uncertain; the CDR3 is the one TCRdb lists. The gene calls are TRBV11-2 and TRBJ1-1; TRBD1, the D gene given by the table, was not confirmed from the DNA. Germline lookup yields CDR1 SGHAT and CDR2 FQNNGV. The CDR3 length equals 14 residues, ends included. The CDR3 sequence is CASSFVGKGIEALY.

A few counts support this clonotype. The chain has TRBV11-2 and TRBJ1-2, with 9 nucleotides matching TRBD1. Germline values: CDR1 SGHAT, CDR2 FQNNGV. The CDR3 consists of 13 residues. V shed 11 bases, J shed 7 bases, and the junction held 11 bases outside the gene matches. The DNA of the CDR3 is TGTGCCTGCAACTTGGACAGGGGAAGTGGCTACACCTTC. The encoded protein is CACNLDRGSGYTF. Combining the CDR3 with reference TRBV11-2 and TRBJ1-2 gives the whole variable domain EAGVAQSPRYKIIEKRQSVAFWCNPISGHATLYWYQQILGQGPKLLIQFQNNGVVDDSQLPKDRFSAERLKGVDSTLKIQPAKLEDSAVYLCACNLDRGSGYTFGSGTRLTVV.

Concerning this clonotype itself: At one boundary the junction diverges from the germline segment, which might be a read error. The chain recombines TRBV6-6 with TRBJ2-2; 9 bases line up with TRBD1. The germline V gene encodes CDR1 MNHNY and CDR2 SVGAGI (reference sequence). The CDR3 loop spans 17 amino acids. The CDR3 reads CTSSLYPGQGNTGELFF. The CDR3 bases are TGTACCAGCAGTTTATATCCGGGACAGGGCAACACCGGGGAGCTGTTTTTT.

This clonotype has ten or more counts. V is TRBV7-8 and J is TRBJ2-1; D ambiguous. CDR1 is SGHVS and CDR2 is FQNEAQ in the germline V gene. The CDR3 runs to 14 residues. Trimming removed 1 base from V and 6 bases from J, with 10 bases in between. The chain's CDR3 is CASSLGTFANEQFF. CDR3 coding DNA: TGTGCCAGCAGCTTAGGGACCTTCGCCAATGAGCAGTTCTTC.

Worth noting for this clonotype: Here the CDR3 omits its conserved ending phenylalanine or tryptophan, so a read error is the likely source. No DNA is shown, since the ends of the CDR3 on it are uncertain; the CDR3 is the one TCRdb lists. The chain has TRBV29-1 and TRBJ2-7; the DNA was not used to check the table's D call, TRBD1. The CDR3 adds up to 16 amino acids, both ends counted. Germline-derived CDR1 and CDR2 are SQVTM and ANQGSEA. This chain's CDR3 is CSVQTRTGGGEDERYL.

Of note for this clonotype: The CDR3 does not close with the conserved phenylalanine or tryptophan, likely indicating a read error. This chain joins TRBV4-3 and TRBJ1-3, with TRBD1 as a possible D gene (6 bases). This CDR3 is built from 17 residues. Germline lookup yields CDR1 LGHNA and CDR2 YSLEER. CDR3 coding DNA: TGCGCCAACAGCCAAGAGTGGGGGCAGTACTCTGGAAACACCATATATATT. Its translation is CANSQEWGQYSGNTIYI.

On this clonotype itself: Being one base from a much bigger clone, this may be a read error. The CDR3 DNA reads TGTGCCATCAGCCAAGCGAGGGACTCCTACACCGGGGAGCTGTTTTTT. Residues: CAISQARDSYTGELFF. The chain links TRBV4-2 to TRBJ2-2, with D possibly matching TRBD2 (6 bases). Per the germline V gene, CDR1 is LGHNA and CDR2 is YNFKEQ. This CDR3 region has 16 residues.

Comment on this clonotype: One junction end does not reproduce the germline sequence, and a read error may be involved. The chain employs TRBV20-1 and TRBJ2-1; D perhaps matches TRBD1 (5 bases). This CDR3 has 11 amino acids. CDR1 and CDR2 from the germline V gene are DFQATT and SNEGSKA (reference sequence). The DNA of the CDR3 is TGCAGTGCAACAGGATTCGATGAGCACTTCTTC. It is translated as CSATGFDEHFF.

The V gene is TRBV11-2, the J gene TRBJ2-7, with TRBD2 as a possible D gene (6 bases). Germline V gives CDR1 SGHAT, CDR2 FQNNGV. This CDR3 comprises 16 residues. The V end was cut by 5 bases, the J end by 3 bases, with 20 bases between. This chain's CDR3 is CASSPKYSGWRYEQYF. CDR3 DNA: TGTGCCAGCAGCCCAAAATATAGCGGATGGCGCTACGAGCAGTACTTC.

About this clonotype itself: A junction boundary mismatches the germline segment, possibly from a read error. The chain links TRBV5-6 to TRBJ2-1; TRBD2 aligns across 8 bases. CDR1 and CDR2 from the germline V gene are SGHDT and YYEEEE. This CDR3 spans 16 amino acids. The DNA for the CDR3 is TGTGCTAGCAGTCAGGACGGGGGGGAAGTCTACAATGAGCGGTTCTTC. Its translation is CASSQDGGEVYNERFF.

The chain carries TRBV11-2 and TRBJ2-5, with 8 bases fitting TRBD2. With 4 bases clipped from V and 9 bases from J, the junction kept 16 bases outside the gene matches. This CDR3 is built from 16 residues. Germline lookup yields CDR1 SGHAT and CDR2 FQNNGV. CDR3 region: CASSSTTGGPNEAQYF. CDR3 bases: TGTGCCAGCAGCTCCACAACGGGGGGGCCAAATGAGGCCCAGTACTTC.